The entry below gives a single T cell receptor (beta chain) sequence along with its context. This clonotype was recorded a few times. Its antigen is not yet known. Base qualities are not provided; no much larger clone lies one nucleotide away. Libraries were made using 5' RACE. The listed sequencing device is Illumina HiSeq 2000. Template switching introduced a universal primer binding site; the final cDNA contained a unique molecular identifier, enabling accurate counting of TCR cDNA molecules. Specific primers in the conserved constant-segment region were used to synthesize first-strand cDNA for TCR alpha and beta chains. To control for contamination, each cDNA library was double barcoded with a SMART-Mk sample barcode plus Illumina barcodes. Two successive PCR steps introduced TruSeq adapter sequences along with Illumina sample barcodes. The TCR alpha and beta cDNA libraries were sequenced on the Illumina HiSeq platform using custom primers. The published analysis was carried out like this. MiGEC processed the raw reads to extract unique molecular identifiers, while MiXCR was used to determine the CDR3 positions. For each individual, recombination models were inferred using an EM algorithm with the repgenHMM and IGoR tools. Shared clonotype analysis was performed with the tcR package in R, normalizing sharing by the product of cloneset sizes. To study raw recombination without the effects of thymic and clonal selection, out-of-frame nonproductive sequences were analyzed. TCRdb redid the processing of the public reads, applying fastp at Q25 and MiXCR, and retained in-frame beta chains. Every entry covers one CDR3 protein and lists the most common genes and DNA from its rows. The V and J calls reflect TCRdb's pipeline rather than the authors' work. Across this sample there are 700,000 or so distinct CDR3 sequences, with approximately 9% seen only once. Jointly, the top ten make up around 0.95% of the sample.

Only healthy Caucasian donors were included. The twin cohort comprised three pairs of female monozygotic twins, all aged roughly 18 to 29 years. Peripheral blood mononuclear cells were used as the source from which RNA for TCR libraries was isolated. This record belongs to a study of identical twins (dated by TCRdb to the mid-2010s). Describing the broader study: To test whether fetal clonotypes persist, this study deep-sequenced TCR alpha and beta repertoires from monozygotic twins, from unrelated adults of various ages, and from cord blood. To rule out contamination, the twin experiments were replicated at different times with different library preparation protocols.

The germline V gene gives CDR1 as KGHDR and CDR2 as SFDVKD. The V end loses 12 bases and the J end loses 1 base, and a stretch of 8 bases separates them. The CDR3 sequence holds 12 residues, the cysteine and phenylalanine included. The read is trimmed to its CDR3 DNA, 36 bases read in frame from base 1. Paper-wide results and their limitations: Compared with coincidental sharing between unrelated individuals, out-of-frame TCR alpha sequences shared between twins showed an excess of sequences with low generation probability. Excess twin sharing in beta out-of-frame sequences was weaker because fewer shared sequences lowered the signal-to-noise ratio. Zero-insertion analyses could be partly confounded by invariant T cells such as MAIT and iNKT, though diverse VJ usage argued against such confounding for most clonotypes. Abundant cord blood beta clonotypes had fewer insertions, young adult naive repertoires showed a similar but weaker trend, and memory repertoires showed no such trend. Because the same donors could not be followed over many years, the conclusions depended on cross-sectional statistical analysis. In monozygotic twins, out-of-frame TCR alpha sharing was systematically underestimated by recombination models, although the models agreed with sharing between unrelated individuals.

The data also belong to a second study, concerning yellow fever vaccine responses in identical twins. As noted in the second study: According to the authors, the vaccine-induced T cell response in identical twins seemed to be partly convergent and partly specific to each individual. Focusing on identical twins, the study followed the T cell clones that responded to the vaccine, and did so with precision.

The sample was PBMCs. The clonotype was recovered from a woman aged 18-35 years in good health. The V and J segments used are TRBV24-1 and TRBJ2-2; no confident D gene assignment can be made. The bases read TGTGCCCCTAGGAGGAACACCGGGGAGCTGTTTTTT. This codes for CAPRRNTGELFF.